The T cell receptor (beta chain) under discussion was sequenced for a study of T cell repertoires in cytomegalovirus infection. Study-level background: CMV epitopes, recently identified HLA-C-restricted and well-studied HLA-B-restricted, were used. Study-level findings and limits: In two of eight donors, the top clonotype was HLA-C-restricted CMV-specific.

The CDR3 consists of 14 residues. The germline V gene has CDR1 DFQATT and CDR2 SNEGSKA (reference sequence). V was cut by 1 base and J by 3 bases, with 12 bases left in between. TCRdb reanalysed the reads using MiXCR and keeps one entry per CDR3 protein. The table has tens of thousands of distinct CDR3 sequences, around 20% seen once. For this clonotype: The antigen is undetermined.

The chain has TRBV20-1 and TRBJ1-2; D is uncertain. The sequencing used CD8+ T cells from cultured PBMCs, collected from culture after CMV antigen stimulation. This TCR was sampled from a human donor in good health (CMV status not recorded). Some clones in this sample may be carry-over from other donors' samples. CDR3 coding DNA: TGCAGTGCTAGAGTCCAAACAGCGTACTATGGCTACACCTTC. It codes for CSARVQTAYYGYTF.